The 23 T cell receptor beta chains in this list originate from one sample, sequenced in a study of cytomegalovirus exposure and HLA in healthy donors (dated by TCRdb to between 2016 and 2019). Preparation of the library involved the immunoSEQ multiplex PCR assay. For the multiplex PCR, a mixture combining 60 forward primers for TCR Vbeta segments and 13 reverse primers for TCR Jbeta segments was used. Entries here come from immuneACCESS through TCRdb and include only in-frame sequences with V and J called. Some clones fail to appear in such tables; in the studies checked, an unresolved V gene covers under half of the shortfall, and the cause of the remainder is unknown. The sample data list about 200,000 clones, and around 77% of these were observed just once. Jointly, the top ten make up just under 3% of the sample. The sequenced sample was PBMCs. These receptors were taken from a woman aged 25-40 years in good health and CMV-seronegative.

This rearrangement joins TRBV28 to TRBJ1-2; possibly TRBD1 for D (5 bases). Deletions cut 5 bases from V and 6 bases from J, with 13 bases between. The length of the CDR3 is 13 residues. The V gene's germline CDR1 is MDHEN and CDR2 SYDVKM. The CDR3 is CASSTWGDDGYTF. The DNA of the CDR3 is TGTGCCAGCAGTACCTGGGGGGACGATGGCTACACCTTC.

The chain joins TRBV7-9 to TRBJ1-2; 7 positions agree with TRBD1. There are 12 residues in the CDR3. Losses at the gene ends were 5 bases for V and 5 bases for J; bases not matched to a gene: 2. Germline V lookup: CDR1 SEHNR, CDR2 FQNEAQ (reference sequence). The CDR3 DNA sequence: TGTGCCAGCAGCCCGACAGGGTATGGCTACACCTTC. As protein: CASSPTGYGYTF.

V usage is TRBV6-1 and J usage is TRBJ1-4, with D unclear. The CDR3 has 13 amino acids. The V end lost 6 bases, the J end lost 8 bases, and 13 bases lay between the germline ends. Germline V gives CDR1 MNHNS, CDR2 SASEGT. CDR3 region: CASRSGLLEKLFF. The CDR3, as DNA: TGTGCCAGCAGAAGTGGGCTCCTCGAAAAACTGTTTTTT.

Only one count was recorded for this clone. The genes are TRBV20-1 and TRBJ2-1, with D maybe TRBD2 (5 bases). Germline V gene sequence: CDR1 DFQATT, CDR2 SNEGSKA (reference sequence). This CDR3 has 11 residues. V shed 3 bases and J shed 8 bases, with 8 bases lying between them. CDR3 loop: CSASTRDEQFF. CDR3 DNA sequence: TGCAGTGCTAGTACGAGGGATGAGCAGTTCTTC.

This clone appeared a few times. CDR3 nucleotides: TGCGCCAGCAGCTTGGACAGGGACTACAATGAGCAGTTCTTC. It is translated as CASSLDRDYNEQFF. The genes are TRBV5-1 and TRBJ2-1; D is possibly TRBD1 (6 bases). The CDR3 runs to 14 residues. Germline CDR1 reads SGHRS; CDR2 reads YFSETQ. Trimming left V 0 bases short and J 3 bases short, with 7 bases between.

This chain links TRBV29-1 with TRBJ2-3; 7 bases fit TRBD1. This CDR3 spans 15 amino acids. From germline, CDR1 is SQVTM and CDR2 ANQGSEA. With 7 bases clipped from V and 1 base from J, the junction kept 11 bases outside the gene matches. The DNA of the CDR3 is TGCAGCGCCGGGCTGAAGGGGGCGGGCACAGATACGCAGTATTTT. Its translation is CSAGLKGAGTDTQYF.

This sequence joins TRBV6-1 and TRBJ1-3; tentative D call: TRBD1 (6 bases). This CDR3 region has 14 residues. Germline CDR1 is MNHNS and CDR2 is SASEGT. Trimming left V 5 bases short and J 2 bases short, with 10 bases between. The CDR3 sequence: CASSLWTAGNTIYF. CDR3 DNA: TGTGCCAGCAGTCTTTGGACAGCTGGAAACACCATATATTTT.

V gene TRBV5-1 combines with J gene TRBJ2-1, with 8 bases lining up with TRBD2. Trimming removed 4 bases from V and 8 bases from J; junction bases left unmatched: 8. This CDR3 has 14 amino acids. Germline values: CDR1 SGHRS, CDR2 YFSETQ. Here the CDR3 reads CASSPGVAGYEQFF. The DNA for the CDR3 is TGCGCCAGCAGCCCCGGGGTAGCGGGGTATGAGCAGTTCTTC.

The chain is built from TRBV28 and TRBJ2-7, with 9 positions matching TRBD1. Germline V gene data show CDR1 as MDHEN and CDR2 as SYDVKM. This CDR3 has 15 residues. Unmatched junction bases numbered 6, after V lost 1 base and J lost 5 bases. CDR3 nucleotides: TGTGCCAGCAGTTTATCTGGGACAGGGATCAACGAGCAGTACTTC. Amino acid sequence: CASSLSGTGINEQYF.

This clone was counted a few times. This CDR3 is CATSREPDGSYEQYF. CDR3 nucleotide sequence: TGTGCCACCAGCAGAGAGCCTGACGGGTCCTACGAGCAGTACTTC. This chain connects TRBV15 to TRBJ2-7, with D hard to call. V was shortened by 0 bases and J by 1 base, with 10 bases between the two germline ends. This CDR3 is 15 amino acids long. CDR1 is LNHNV, CDR2 YYDKDF, per germline (reference sequence).

The chain recombines TRBV9 with TRBJ2-1; D is unclear. The V gene lost 4 bases and the J gene lost 0 bases, with 5 bases spanning the gap. The CDR3 contains 13 residues. The V gene's germline CDR1 is SGDLS and CDR2 YYNGEE. The CDR3 DNA reads as TGTGCCAGCAGCTCGTCCTCCTACAATGAGCAGTTCTTC. The encoded protein is CASSSSSYNEQFF.

The chain recombines TRBV5-1 with TRBJ2-1; no definite D call. The CDR3 sequence is 14 residues long. V shed 1 base and J shed 2 bases, with 7 bases lying between them. Germline V gene data show CDR1 as SGHRS and CDR2 as YFSETQ. The CDR3 DNA is TGCGCCAGCAGCTTGACTGAGGCCTACAATGAGCAGTTCTTC. Protein: CASSLTEAYNEQFF.

The genes are TRBV4-1 and TRBJ2-2; 7 nucleotides agree with TRBD2. This CDR3 is 15 amino acids long. Per germline, CDR1 MGHRA and CDR2 YSYEKL. The ends lost 6 bases at V and 1 base at J; junction bases unmatched: 5. The CDR3 DNA reads as TGCGCCAGCAGGCGCGGGGGAGAGAACACCGGGGAGCTGTTTTTT. Residues: CASRRGGENTGELFF.

The chain carries TRBV6-5 and TRBJ2-7; D might be TRBD2 (6 bases). CDR3 length: 15 residues. The germline V gene encodes CDR1 MNHEY and CDR2 SVGAGI. V gave up 4 bases and J gave up 3 bases, with 16 bases separating them. The CDR3 DNA reads TGTGCCAGCAGTTGGAGGGGAACAGGAGACTACGAGCAGTACTTC. As protein: CASSWRGTGDYEQYF.

In this sample, this clone turned up a few times. The rearrangement uses TRBV6-6 and TRBJ2-7; D remains unclear. The CDR3 runs 14 residues. The V gene's germline CDR1 is MNHNY and CDR2 SVGAGI (reference sequence). Trimming left V 6 bases short and J 0 bases short, with 12 bases between. The chain's CDR3 is CASRVAYSSYEQYF. CDR3 DNA sequence: TGTGCCAGCAGAGTCGCCTACAGCTCCTACGAGCAGTACTTC.

The rearrangement joins TRBV7-2 to TRBJ2-3; TRBD2 might be the D (6 bases). Germline loops: CDR1 SGHTA, CDR2 FQGNSA. The CDR3 sequence is 17 residues long. V was clipped by 4 bases and J by 0 bases, with 17 bases between them. CDR3 region: CASSSPGLIPSTDTQYF. The CDR3 coding sequence is TGTGCCAGCAGCTCACCGGGACTCATTCCTAGCACAGATACGCAGTATTTT.

The chain employs TRBV7-2 and TRBJ1-3, with D hard to call. This CDR3 has 13 residues. Germline V gives CDR1 SGHTA, CDR2 FQGNSA. Between the trimmed V and J ends, which lost 7 bases and 2 bases, there was a span of 9 bases. CDR3 loop: CASTSWPGNTIYF. DNA for the CDR3: TGTGCCAGCACCTCCTGGCCTGGAAACACCATATATTTT.

The chain has TRBV7-6 and TRBJ1-2, with a tentative D call TRBD1 (6 bases). The CDR3 sequence is 15 residues long. CDR1 and CDR2 (germline): SGHVS, FNYEAQ. Trimming cost V 4 bases and J 0 bases, with 12 bases left between them. CDR3 sequence reads: CASSSQGKANYGYTF. In nucleotides, the CDR3 is TGTGCCAGCAGCTCACAGGGAAAAGCTAACTATGGCTACACCTTC. Full variable domain (remainder filled in from reference TRBV7-6 and TRBJ1-2): GAGVSQSPRYKVTKRGQDVALRCDPISGHVSLYWYRQALGQGPEFLTYFNYEAQQDKSGLPNDRFSAERPEGSISTLTIQRTEQRDSAMYRCASSSQGKANYGYTFGSGTRLTVV.

The rearrangement links TRBV30 to TRBJ1-1, with D maybe TRBD1 (5 bases). The CDR3 contains 12 residues. In germline, CDR1 is GTSNPN, CDR2 SVGIG (reference sequence). Trimming pared 8 bases from V and 0 bases from J, leaving 10 bases between. CDR3 in amino acids: CALGALNTEAFF. The CDR3 DNA sequence: TGTGCCCTTGGGGCCTTGAACACTGAAGCTTTCTTT.

The genes are TRBV7-2 and TRBJ2-7; D might be TRBD1 (6 bases). The CDR3 extends over 15 amino acids. V lost 2 bases and J lost 6, with 17 bases in between. Germline loops: CDR1 SGHTA, CDR2 FQGNSA. This chain's CDR3 is CASSLFLDRPCEQYF. The CDR3 DNA reads TGTGCCAGCAGCTTATTCCTGGACAGACCTTGCGAGCAGTACTTC.

The chain joins TRBV5-1 to TRBJ2-1, with 9 bases that match TRBD1. V trimming: 0 bases; J trimming: 8 bases; junction bases outside the gene matches: 9. The germline V gene encodes CDR1 SGHRS and CDR2 YFSETQ. The CDR3 loop spans 16 amino acids. CDR3 amino acids: CASSLAGTGFLDEQFF. In DNA, the CDR3 is TGCGCCAGCAGCTTGGCCGGGACAGGGTTTTTGGATGAGCAGTTCTTC. Filled out from reference TRBV5-1 and TRBJ2-1, the complete variable domain reads KAGVTQTPRYLIKTRGQQVTLSCSPISGHRSVSWYQQTPGQGLQFLFEYFSETQRNKGNFPGRFSGRQFSNSRSEMNVSTLELGDSALYLCASSLAGTGFLDEQFFGPGTRLTVL.

This clone occurred once. This sequence joins TRBV30 and TRBJ1-5; 7 nucleotides match TRBD1. Germline assignment: CDR1 GTSNPN and CDR2 SVGIG (reference sequence). The CDR3 totals 16 residues. V lost 2 bases to trimming and J lost 0 bases; unmatched junction nucleotides: 7. The CDR3 DNA sequence: TGTGCCTGGAGTTTCCACAGGGGAGATAGCAATCAGCCCCAGCATTTT. It codes for CAWSFHRGDSNQPQHF.

This rearrangement joins TRBV11-2 to TRBJ2-7, with a tentative D call TRBD2 (6 bases). V shed 5 bases and J shed 2 bases, with 19 bases lying between them. CDR3 length: 16 residues. Germline CDR1 SGHAT, CDR2 FQNNGV. CDR3 sequence: CASSARGGTVTYEQYF. The CDR3 DNA is TGTGCCAGCAGCGCTCGTGGGGGGACCGTTACCTACGAGCAGTACTTC.